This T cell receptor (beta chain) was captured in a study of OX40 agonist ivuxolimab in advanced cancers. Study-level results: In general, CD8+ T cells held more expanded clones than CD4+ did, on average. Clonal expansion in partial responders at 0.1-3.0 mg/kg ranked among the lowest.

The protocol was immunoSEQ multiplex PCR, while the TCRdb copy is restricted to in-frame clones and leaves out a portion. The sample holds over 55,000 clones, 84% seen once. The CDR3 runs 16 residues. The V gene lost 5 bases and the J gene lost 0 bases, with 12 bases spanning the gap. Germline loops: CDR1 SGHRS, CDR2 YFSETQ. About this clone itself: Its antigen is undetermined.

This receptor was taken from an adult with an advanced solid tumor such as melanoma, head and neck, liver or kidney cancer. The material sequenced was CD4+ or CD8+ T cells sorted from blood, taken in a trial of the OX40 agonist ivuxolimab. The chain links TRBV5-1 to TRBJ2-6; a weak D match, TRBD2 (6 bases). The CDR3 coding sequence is TGCGCCAGCAGGGGAGGATCCGGCTCTGGGGCCAACGTCCTGACTTTC. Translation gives CASRGGSGSGANVLTF.